This T cell receptor beta chain is drawn from a study of OX40 agonist ivuxolimab in advanced cancers. On the study more broadly: The group had a mean age of roughly 56 years, ranged from 23 to 79, and was around 82% male. Whole-study results and caveats: There was clonal expansion of CD4+ and CD8+ blood T cells by week 6 at 0.1 to 3.0 mg/kg. Certain nonresponders likewise exhibited a low normalized T-cell clonal expansion.

Only in-frame clones appear in the TCRdb table, and some are missing; sequencing was by immunoSEQ multiplex PCR. Of 60,000 to 70,000 clones in the sample, 82% were seen once. Comments on this clone: Its matching antigen is unknown.

With 7 bases clipped from V and 0 bases from J, the junction kept 10 bases outside the gene matches. Germline values: CDR1 LNHDA, CDR2 SQIVND (reference sequence). This CDR3 has 16 residues. The material was CD4+ or CD8+ T cells sorted from blood, obtained in a trial of the OX40 agonist ivuxolimab. J is TRBJ2-3 and V is TRBV19; 7 positions agree with TRBD2. This receptor was taken from an adult with an advanced solid tumor such as melanoma, head and neck, liver or kidney cancer. CDR3 sequence reads: CASNKLGGGSTDTQYF. The DNA of the CDR3 is TGTGCCAGTAACAAATTGGGGGGGGGAAGCACAGATACGCAGTATTTT.